Listed below are T cell receptor beta chains from one sample, sequenced in a study of Ad26.COV2.S vaccination and SARS-CoV-2 variants. Libraries were prepared by immunoSEQ multiplex PCR; TCRdb keeps only in-frame clonotypes and omits some of them. Among 200,000 to 300,000 clones listed, approximately 88% were seen once. The specimen was peripheral blood, collected in a trial of Ad26.COV2.S vaccine versus placebo. The receptors shown here come from a person aged 18-65 years who received the Ad26.COV2.S COVID-19 vaccine or a placebo. The CDR3 runs from the conserved cysteine through the conserved F or W.

TRBV11-2	TRBJ2-3	CASSPLPGFGPDTQYF
TRBV6-1	TRBJ2-7	CASSEAGRPYEQYF
TRBV9	TRBJ2-4	CASSVAGGQLDIQYF
TRBV5-1	TRBJ2-7	CASSLLGLAGGLREQYF
TRBV3-1/TRBV3-2	TRBJ2-7	CASSQDDYEQYF
TRBV2	TRBJ1-1	CASSLGPGRNTEAFF
TRBV10-3	TRBJ2-7	CAISDPGQGTHEQYF
TRBV6-6	TRBJ1-6	CASSRNPGQLVDSPLHF
TRBV18	TRBJ2-7	CASSPSAASYEQYF
TRBV6-5	TRBJ2-2	CASISGRSSTGELFF
TRBV7-9	TRBJ1-2	CASSLTGGEYNYGYTF
TRBV28	TRBJ2-5	CASSEVLETQYF
TRBV5-1	TRBJ2-6	CASSLAAAGQALKGANVLTF
TRBV4-1	TRBJ2-7	CASSLQTGTENYEQYF
TRBV5-1	TRBJ1-4	CASSPAGEKVEKLFF
TRBV10-3	TRBJ2-1	CAISAGLAGYYNEQFF
TRBV6-2/TRBV6-3	TRBJ2-1	CASSSEGYGQFF
TRBV6-5	TRBJ1-5	CASRRVPSQPQHF
TRBV4-1	TRBJ2-7	CASSRGLAGGPVAYEQYF
TRBV30	TRBJ2-3	CAWSVGDTGRTDTQYF
TRBV15	TRBJ2-1	CATSSGTSGAGSYNEQFF
TRBV7-8	TRBJ1-3	CATTDGADTIYF
TRBV27	TRBJ2-7	CASGREPPYEQYF
TRBV5-6	TRBJ2-2	CASSPTGGGPGELFF
TRBV10-1	TRBJ2-7	CAILRDGGQTYEQYF
TRBV5-4	TRBJ2-5	CASSFSGETQYF
TRBV25-1	TRBJ2-7	CASSALYEQYF
TRBV7-2	TRBJ1-2	CASSRGTPADYTF
TRBV2	TRBJ1-6	CASKGFSNNSPLHF
TRBV6-2/TRBV6-3	TRBJ2-6	CASSYEPRLLSGANVLTF
TRBV7-9	TRBJ2-3	CASSLGAATDTQYF
TRBV27	TRBJ1-2	CASSLSGMQGVYGYTF
TRBV10-3	TRBJ2-3	CAISESAQGDTQYF
TRBV15	TRBJ1-1	CATSREVVWAVMNTEAFF
TRBV4-3	TRBJ2-2	CASSQGGEAEPTGELFF
TRBV28	TRBJ2-7	CASSLSEGSGYF
TRBV4-3	TRBJ1-1	CASSQEARGTEAFF
TRBV11-2	TRBJ2-5	CACLGRTETQYF
TRBV7-2	TRBJ2-3	CASSLRGTGSTDTQYF
TRBV19	TRBJ2-3	CATRTRQGGATQYF
TRBV3-1/TRBV3-2	TRBJ1-2	CASSQGTVTNYGYTF